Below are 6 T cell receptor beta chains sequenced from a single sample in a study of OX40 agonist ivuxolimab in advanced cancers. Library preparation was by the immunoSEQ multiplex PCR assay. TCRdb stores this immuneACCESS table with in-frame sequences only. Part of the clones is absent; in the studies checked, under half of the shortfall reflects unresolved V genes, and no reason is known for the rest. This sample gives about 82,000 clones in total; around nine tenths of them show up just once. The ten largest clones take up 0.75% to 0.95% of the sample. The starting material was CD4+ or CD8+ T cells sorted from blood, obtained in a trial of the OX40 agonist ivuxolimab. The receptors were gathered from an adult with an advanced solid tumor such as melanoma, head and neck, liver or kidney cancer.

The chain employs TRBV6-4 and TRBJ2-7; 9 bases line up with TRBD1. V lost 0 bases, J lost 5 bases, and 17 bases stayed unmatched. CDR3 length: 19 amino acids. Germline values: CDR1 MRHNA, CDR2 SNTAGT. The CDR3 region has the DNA TGTGCCAGCAGTGACTCGAGTAGCGTAGGACAGGGGCTAGGGGACGAGCAGTACTTC. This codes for CASSDSSSVGQGLGDEQYF.

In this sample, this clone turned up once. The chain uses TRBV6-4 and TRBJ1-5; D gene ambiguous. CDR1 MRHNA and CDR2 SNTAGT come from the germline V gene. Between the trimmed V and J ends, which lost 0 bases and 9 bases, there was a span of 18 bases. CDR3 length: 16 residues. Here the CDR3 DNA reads TGTGCCAGCAGTGACTCGAGGGTCGATACCAGTAGGCCCCAGCATTTT. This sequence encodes CASSDSRVDTSRPQHF.

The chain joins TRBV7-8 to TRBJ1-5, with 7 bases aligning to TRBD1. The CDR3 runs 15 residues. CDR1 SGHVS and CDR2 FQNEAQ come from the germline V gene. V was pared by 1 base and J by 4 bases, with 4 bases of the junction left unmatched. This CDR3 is CASSLGGQLNQPQHF. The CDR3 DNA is TGTGCCAGCAGCTTAGGGGGACAGTTAAATCAGCCCCAGCATTTT. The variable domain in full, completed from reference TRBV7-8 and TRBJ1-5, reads GAGVSQSPRYKVAKRGQDVALRCDPISGHVSLFWYQQALGQGPEFLTYFQNEAQLDKSGLPSDRFFAERPEGSVSTLKIQRTQQEDSAVYLCASSLGGQLNQPQHFGDGTRLSIL.

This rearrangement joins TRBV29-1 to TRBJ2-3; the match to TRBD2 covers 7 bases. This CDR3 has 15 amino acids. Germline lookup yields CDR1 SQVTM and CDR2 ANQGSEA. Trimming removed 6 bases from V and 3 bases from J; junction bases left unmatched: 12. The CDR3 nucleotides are TGCAGCGTGGAGGGAGGGCCGGGATCTACAGATACGCAGTATTTT. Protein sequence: CSVEGGPGSTDTQYF.

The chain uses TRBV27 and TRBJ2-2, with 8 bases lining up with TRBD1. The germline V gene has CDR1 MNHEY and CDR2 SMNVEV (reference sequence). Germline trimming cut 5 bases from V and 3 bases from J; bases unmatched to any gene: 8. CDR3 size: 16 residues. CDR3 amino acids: CASSPGQAWDTGELFF. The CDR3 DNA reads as TGTGCCAGCAGTCCGGGACAGGCCTGGGACACCGGGGAGCTGTTTTTT.

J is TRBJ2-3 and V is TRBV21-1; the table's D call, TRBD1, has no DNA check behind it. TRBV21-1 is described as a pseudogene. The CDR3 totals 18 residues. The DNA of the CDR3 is TGTGCCAGCAGCAAAACGTCTAATGGACAGCGATTCACAGATACGCAGTATTTT. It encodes CASSKTSNGQRFTDTQYF.